What follows is one TCR beta chain and its context. In its sample, this clonotype was seen many times. It has no known antigen specificity. There are no base qualities to consult, and no much larger clone falls within one base. These data originate in a study of CD8 T cells in ankylosing spondylitis (dated by TCRdb to 2016 to 2017). Regarding the research as a whole: T cell receptor beta repertoires were profiled in healthy donors and ankylosing spondylitis patients so that disease-linked TCR variants could be found. The full study cohort comprised 25 ankylosing spondylitis patients and about 110 healthy donors. Peripheral blood was sampled, and synovial fluid was additionally collected from ankylosing spondylitis patients. What the authors observed across the whole study: Blood from ankylosing spondylitis patients appeared to be characterized by a TCR beta motif made up of several highly homologous amino acid variants. The disease-linked clones showed a CD8+ phenotype and occurred at relatively low frequencies in peripheral blood. Some of the motif variants had been reported before in the synovial fluid and blood of reactive arthritis patients, a finding that suggests common disease-initiation mechanisms. According to the report, matched synovial fluid samples from ankylosing spondylitis patients were significantly enriched for the disease-linked clones.

The run used an Illumina HiSeq 2500. Quantitative 5'-RACE with molecular barcodes was the method used to prepare the TCR beta libraries. Per the authors' processing: Disease-linked TCR variants were identified with a new computational method built on a probabilistic model of VDJ rearrangement. The public sequencing data were trimmed at Q25 with fastp and processed into clonotypes with MiXCR by TCRdb, which kept only in-frame beta chains. Identical CDR3 protein sequences are pooled into one entry, listed with their most common genes and DNA. The authors' filters were not applied to this entry. The sample yields more than 150,000 distinct CDR3 sequences; around a sixth were counted once. The top ten clonotypes cover around 4.1% of the sample. CDR1 and CDR2 are read off the germline V gene as SQVTM and ANQGSEA. Its CDR3 holds 14 amino acids, cysteine through phenylalanine. Just the 42-base CDR3 DNA is kept, in frame starting at base 1. Cut back by 4 bases and 0 bases, the V and J ends lie 10 bases apart.

The clonotype comes from a male donor between 10 and 30 years old with ankylosing spondylitis or in good health (not recorded which). Donor details come from another sample of the same person, matched by shared clones. Sequencing was done on a sample of blood, either unsorted or a sorted T cell fraction (not recorded which). This chain is built from TRBV29-1 and TRBJ2-1, with TRBD2 perhaps the D gene, on 6 matching bases. The bases read TGCAGCGTTGGTCGGCGGGGCTCCTACAATGAGCAGTTCTTC. The translation is CSVGRRGSYNEQFF.